What follows are 8 T cell receptor beta chains derived from one specimen sequenced in a study of chemoradiotherapy in HPV16-positive cancers. Here immunoSEQ multiplex PCR was the method, and the copy in TCRdb shows in-frame clones only, minus some. In the table there are around 30,000 clones, 89% of which are singletons. This specimen was blood, taken from a patient who underwent chemoradiotherapy. The receptor source for this set is a human donor with HPV-associated anogenital cancer.

The rearrangement links TRBV28 to TRBJ2-7; 8 positions match TRBD1. CDR1 and CDR2 (germline): MDHEN, SYDVKM. After removal of 6 bases from V and 7 bases from J, the junction contained 14 bases not matched to a gene. The length of the CDR3 is 15 residues. DNA of the CDR3: TGTGCCAGCAGCCGCCGGGACAGGCCCTCCTTAGAGCAGTACTTC. Encoded protein: CASSRRDRPSLEQYF.

As regards this clone: Other DNA sequences in the same sample also yield this CDR3. The gene calls are TRBV6-5 and TRBJ1-2; 10 bases line up with TRBD1. Germline trimming cut 2 bases from V and 4 bases from J; bases unmatched to any gene: 1. Looked up from germline, CDR1 is MNHEY and CDR2 is SVGAGI. There are 14 residues in the CDR3. The CDR3: CASSYRDRGYGYTF. The CDR3 DNA reads as TGTGCCAGCAGTTACAGGGACAGGGGCTATGGCTACACCTTC.

This clone was detected only once. This chain joins TRBV5-1 and TRBJ2-7; unclear D gene. Germline lookup yields CDR1 SGHRS and CDR2 YFSETQ. The CDR3 is made up of 14 amino acids. Trimming removed 4 bases at V and 1 base at J, with 12 bases between. The CDR3: CASSKRIASYEQYF. CDR3 sequence (DNA): TGCGCCAGCAGCAAGAGGATAGCTTCCTACGAGCAGTACTTC.

This clone was counted between two and nine times. The J gene is TRBJ2-3, the V gene TRBV11-3, with 10 bases that match TRBD2. Germline V CDR1 and CDR2: SGHNT, YENEEA. This CDR3 region has 14 residues. J gave up 3 bases and V 4 bases, and 1 base lay outside the gene matches. Here the CDR3 DNA reads TGTGCCAGCAGCTGGGGACTAGCGACAGATACGCAGTATTTT. This sequence encodes CASSWGLATDTQYF.

The V and J genes are TRBV10-3 and TRBJ1-1; tentatively, D is TRBD1 (5 bases). The CDR3 loop spans 13 amino acids. The germline gives CDR1 ENHRY, CDR2 SYGVKD. V was pared by 10 bases and J by 1 base, with 13 bases between. CDR3 residues: CATRGDRNTEAFF. In DNA, the CDR3 is TGTGCCACCAGAGGGGATCGGAACACTGAAGCTTTCTTT.

The J gene is TRBJ2-2, the V gene TRBV25-1, with a weak D call TRBD2 (6 bases). This CDR3 has 14 residues. V dropped 8 bases and J dropped 1 base, with 11 bases sitting between them. Germline V gene data show CDR1 as MGHDK and CDR2 as SYGVNS. The CDR3 sequence is CASRRDENTGELFF. The CDR3 bases are TGTGCCAGCCGGCGGGACGAGAACACCGGGGAGCTGTTTTTT.

This chain joins TRBV6-5 and TRBJ2-7; 9 bases align to TRBD2. This CDR3 comprises 14 residues. Germline V lookup: CDR1 MNHEY, CDR2 SVGAGI. The J segment lost 7 bases and the V segment lost 6 bases, leaving 10 bases of the junction unmatched. The CDR3 nucleotides read TGTGCCAGCAGCCGCGGGAGGGCCGTAAGTGAGCAGTACTTC. Its protein product is CASSRGRAVSEQYF.

The J gene is TRBJ1-2, the V gene TRBV27, with a weak D call TRBD1 (5 bases). Deletions cut 3 bases from V and 11 bases from J, with 19 bases between. The CDR3 has 14 amino acids. CDR1 and CDR2 (germline): MNHEY, SMNVEV (reference sequence). The CDR3 region has the DNA TGTGCCAGCAGTTTGGGCAGGGACCCATTAGGGTACACCTTC. Translating it yields CASSLGRDPLGYTF.